This T cell receptor (beta chain) was found in a study of T-cell memory formation after mild COVID-19. The CDR3 loop spans 18 amino acids. The V end lost 0 bases, the J end lost 1 base, and 16 bases lay between the germline ends. The germline CDR1 and CDR2 sequences are SGHVS and FNYEAQ. TCRdb analysed the 5' RACE reads with MiXCR anew, one entry per CDR3 protein. This sample has about 150,000 distinct CDR3 sequences, with 13% to 15% found just once. The chain is built from TRBV7-6 and TRBJ2-1, with no clear D. The source is an adult woman who had mild COVID-19 (a few samples of this study predate the infection). Cell type and time point are not known. The material sequenced was PBMCs or a T cell subset sorted from them (not recorded which). The CDR3 loop reads CASSLARVGILSYNEQFF. CDR3 in DNA: TGTGCCAGCAGCTTAGCTAGGGTAGGGATACTATCCTACAATGAGCAGTTCTTC.